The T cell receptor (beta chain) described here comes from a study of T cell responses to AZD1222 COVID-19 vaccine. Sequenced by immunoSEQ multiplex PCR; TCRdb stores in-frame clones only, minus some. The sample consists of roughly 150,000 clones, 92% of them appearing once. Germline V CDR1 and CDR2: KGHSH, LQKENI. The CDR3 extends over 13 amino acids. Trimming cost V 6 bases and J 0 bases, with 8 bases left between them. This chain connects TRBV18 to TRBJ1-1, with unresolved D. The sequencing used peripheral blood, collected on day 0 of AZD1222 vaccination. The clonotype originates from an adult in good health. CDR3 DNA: TGTGCCAGCTCCTCCGACTTGAACACTGAAGCTTTCTTT. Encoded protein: CASSSDLNTEAFF.